This TCR beta chain is from a study of T cells expressing NK-cell markers. Points on this clonotype: Antigen unknown.

TCRdb re-called the 5' RACE reads; every CDR3 protein appears as one record, without DNA. There are about 550,000 distinct CDR3 sequences in the sample, with roughly 3.6% held by the top ten. The study, taken as a whole, reports: Topping the CD3+CD56-NKG2C+ fraction as well were these clonotypes, in four donors.

The origin of this receptor is a man aged 18-30 years in good health. Material for sequencing was blood T cells: a sorted CD56 or NKG2C T cell subset, CD4+ or CD8+ T cells, or bulk PBMC T cells (not recorded which).

CDR3 sequence: CSARSVQTNTGELFF. V is TRBV20-1 and J is TRBJ2-2. Germline CDR1 and CDR2: DFQATT and SNEGSKA (reference sequence). The CDR3 covers 15 residues.